Here is one TCR beta chain with its context. Per the study methods: The assay estimated nucleated cells by amplifying reference gene primers. Profiling relied on immunoSEQ multiplex PCR, and the TCRdb table lists in-frame clones only, not all of them. Clone size and V and J calls were adopted from that table, with D and trimming inferred from the DNA. The table has over 350,000 clones, roughly 89% seen once; the top ten hold roughly 1.4%. These data come from a study of blood T cell repertoires in COVID-19. The ends were cut back, 0 bases at V and 5 bases at J, with 17 bases in the middle. Looked up from germline, CDR1 is LGHDT and CDR2 is YNNKEL (reference sequence). The CDR3 contains 17 residues.

Sequenced material: peripheral blood. The TCR originated in a woman aged 25 to 39 with active or convalescent COVID-19. The chain uses TRBV3-1 (or the pseudogene TRBV3-2) and TRBJ2-4; perhaps TRBD2 as D (5 bases). CDR3 bases: TGTGCCAGCAGCCAAGATTGGGGTGAGGGCCCTCAAAACATTCAGTACTTC. This translates into CASSQDWGEGPQNIQYF.